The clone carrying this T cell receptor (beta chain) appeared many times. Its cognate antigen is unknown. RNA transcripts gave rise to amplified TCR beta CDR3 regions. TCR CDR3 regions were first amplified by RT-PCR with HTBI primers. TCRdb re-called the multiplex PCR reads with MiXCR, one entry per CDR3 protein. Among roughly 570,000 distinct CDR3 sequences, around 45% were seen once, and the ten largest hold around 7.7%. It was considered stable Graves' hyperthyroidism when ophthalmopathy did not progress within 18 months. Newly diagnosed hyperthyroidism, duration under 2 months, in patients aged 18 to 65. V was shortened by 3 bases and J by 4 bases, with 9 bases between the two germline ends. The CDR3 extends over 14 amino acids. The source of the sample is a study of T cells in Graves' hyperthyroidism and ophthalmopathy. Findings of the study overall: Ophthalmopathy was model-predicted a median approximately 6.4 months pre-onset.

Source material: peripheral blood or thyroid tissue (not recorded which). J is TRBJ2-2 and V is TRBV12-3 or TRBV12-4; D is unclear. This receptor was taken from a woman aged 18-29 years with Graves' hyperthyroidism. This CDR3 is CASSFSRITGELFF. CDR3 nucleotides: TGTGCCAGCAGTTTTTCCAGGATCACCGGGGAGCTGTTTTTT.